The 32 T cell receptor beta chains given below trace back to one sample, sequenced in a study of blood T cells in healthy people across ages. The authors ran a second PCR of about 7 to 11 cycles using a sample-barcoded 5' primer and a J-beta primer mix. TCRdb reanalysed the 5' RACE reads using MiXCR and keeps one entry per CDR3 protein. The sample holds roughly 640,000 distinct CDR3 sequences, about 30% seen once. Sequenced material: blood. The receptors derive from a woman older than 75 in good health.

A remark on this clonotype: A much larger clone lies one base from this, so it may be a read error. The chain links TRBV25-1 to TRBJ2-3; D unresolved. V lost 6 bases and J lost 10, with 17 bases in between. CDR1 and CDR2 (germline): MGHDK, SYGVNS. This CDR3 has 13 amino acids. CDR3 in DNA: TGTGCCAGCAGGGAAGTCTCCTTGAAGGCGCAGTATTTT. Translating gives CASREVSLKAQYF.

The gene calls are TRBV7-2 and TRBJ2-7, with TRBD1 matching over 7 bases. This CDR3 comprises 15 residues. CDR1 and CDR2 (germline): SGHTA, FQGNSA. The J segment lost 3 bases and the V segment lost 1 base, leaving 6 bases of the junction unmatched. The CDR3 here is CASSLGGTEGYEQYF. CDR3 sequence (DNA): TGTGCCAGCAGCTTAGGAGGGACAGAAGGCTACGAGCAGTACTTC.

Remarks on this clonotype: A read error may be the cause here, since a much bigger clone is one base away. The rearrangement uses TRBV6-2 or TRBV6-3 and TRBJ2-7; no definite D call. The DNA matches TRBJ2-5 better at its end, which makes the J call doubtful. Germline-derived CDR1 and CDR2 are MNHEY and SVGEGT. CDR3 length: 12 residues. CDR3 DNA sequence: TGTGCCGGCAGTTATCCTGAAGAGACCCAGTACTTC. Amino acid sequence: CAGSYPEETQYF.

DNA of the CDR3: TGTGCCAGCAGTGAAGCGCCTAACACAGATACGCAGTATTTT. It encodes CASSEAPNTDTQYF. This chain joins TRBV2 and TRBJ2-3, with D hard to call. Germline values: CDR1 SNHLY, CDR2 FYNNEI. V was pared by 0 bases and J by 2 bases, with 6 bases between. The CDR3 has 14 amino acids. The full variable domain, its missing parts supplied by reference TRBV2 and TRBJ2-3, is EPEVTQTPSHQVTQMGQEVILRCVPISNHLYFYWYRQILGQKVEFLVSFYNNEISEKSEIFDDQFSVERPDGSNFTLKIRSTKLEDSAMYFCASSEAPNTDTQYFGPGTRLTVL.

In its sample, this clonotype was seen once. This sequence joins TRBV7-9 and TRBJ2-7; possibly TRBD2 for D (6 bases). Looked up from germline, CDR1 is SEHNR and CDR2 is FQNEAQ (reference sequence). V was pared by 6 bases and J by 0 bases, with 15 bases between. The CDR3 is 15 amino acids. The CDR3 DNA sequence: TGTGCCAGCAGTCCCGTAGCGGTGAGCTCCTACGAGCAGTACTTC. It codes for CASSPVAVSSYEQYF.

V and J are TRBV7-9 and TRBJ1-4, with TRBD1 matching 12 bases. Germline CDR1 SEHNR, CDR2 FQNEAQ (reference sequence). CDR3 length: 17 amino acids. J was trimmed by 2 bases and V by 5 bases; bases with no gene match: 6. The CDR3 spells CASSLGTGGGTNEKLFF. CDR3 coding DNA: TGTGCCAGCAGCCTCGGGACAGGGGGCGGGACTAATGAAAAACTGTTTTTT.

This clonotype was detected ten times or more. The gene calls are TRBV19 and TRBJ2-7; 8 nucleotides align to TRBD1. The CDR3 is made up of 14 amino acids. Germline assignment: CDR1 LNHDA and CDR2 SQIVND (reference sequence). After removal of 6 bases from V and 2 bases from J, the junction contained 6 bases not matched to a gene. CDR3 region: CASSWTGSPYEQYF. CDR3 DNA sequence: TGTGCCAGTAGCTGGACAGGGAGTCCCTACGAGCAGTACTTC.

A word on this clonotype: With a much larger clone just one base away, this may be a read error. J is TRBJ2-5 and V is TRBV20-1; 11 bases line up with TRBD2. Germline V gene data show CDR1 as DFQATT and CDR2 as SNEGSKA (reference sequence). The CDR3 has 17 residues. CDR3 sequence: CSAGRLAGGSWQESQYF. The CDR3 nucleotides are TGCAGTGCCGGAAGGCTAGCGGGGGGTTCTTGGCAAGAGTCCCAGTACTTC.

The rearrangement uses TRBV27 and TRBJ1-5; perhaps TRBD1 as D (5 bases). This CDR3 spans 14 amino acids. V gave up 6 bases and J gave up 4 bases, with 13 bases separating them. Germline V gives CDR1 MNHEY, CDR2 SMNVEV (reference sequence). The DNA for the CDR3 is TGTGCCAGCAGATCCGGCGGGGCAAATCAGCCCCAGCATTTT. It codes for CASRSGGANQPQHF.

A note on this clonotype: One base away lies a much larger clone, so this may be a sequencing read error. V gene TRBV2 combines with J gene TRBJ2-2; D might be TRBD2 (6 bases). The germline gives CDR1 SNHLY, CDR2 FYNNEI. The CDR3 consists of 15 residues. CDR3 nucleotide sequence: TGTGCCAGCAAACTAGTGGGGGGAAACACCGGGGAGCGGTTTTTT. Amino acid sequence: CASKLVGGNTGERFF.

This clonotype was counted many times. The rearrangement uses TRBV7-9 and TRBJ1-5; D is undetermined. This CDR3 region has 14 residues. The germline V gene encodes CDR1 SEHNR and CDR2 FQNEAQ (reference sequence). V lost 1 base to trimming and J lost 1 base, with 5 bases between them. DNA for the CDR3: TGTGCCAGCAGCTTAGACCTAAGCAATCAGCCCCAGCATTTT. Translated, it gives CASSLDLSNQPQHF.

Concerning this clonotype itself: This may come from a read error, since a much larger clone is one base off. This chain connects TRBV4-3 to TRBJ2-3; 13 bases agree with TRBD2. The V segment lost 0 bases and the J segment 2 bases; nucleotides outside the gene matches: 2. The CDR3 totals 17 residues. Germline V gene lookup returns CDR1 LGHNA and CDR2 YSLEER. The CDR3 reads CASSQELAGGDTDTQYF. The CDR3 coding sequence is TGCGCCAGCAGCCAAGAACTAGCGGGGGGGGACACAGATACGCAGTATTTT.

This clonotype was counted many times. J is TRBJ2-5 and V is TRBV7-6; 9 nucleotides align to TRBD2. The CDR3 runs 17 residues. J lost 2 bases, V lost 5 bases, and 12 bases had no gene match. Looked up from germline, CDR1 is SGHVS and CDR2 is FNYEAQ. CDR3 nucleotide sequence: TGTGCCAGCAGCCCGTACCTAGCGGGGATCCTTCAAGAGACCCAGTACTTC. This translates into CASSPYLAGILQETQYF.

This clonotype showed up just a few times. The chain is built from TRBV28 and TRBJ1-2; D is ambiguous. The V gene lost 5 bases and the J gene lost 7 bases, with 11 bases spanning the gap. The CDR3 loop spans 12 amino acids. Germline CDR1 reads MDHEN; CDR2 reads SYDVKM. DNA for the CDR3: TGTGCCAGCAGTCCCCTTCGTGCTGGCTACACCTTC. Translated, it gives CASSPLRAGYTF.

The chain combines TRBV5-5 with TRBJ2-3; D not resolved. CDR1 is SGHKS and CDR2 is YYEKEE in the germline V gene (reference sequence). The CDR3 spans 14 residues. Trimming pared 0 bases from V and 5 bases from J, leaving 10 bases between. The DNA for the CDR3 is TGTGCCAGCAGCTTGGGGTACCTCGTAGATACGCAGTATTTT. Translation gives CASSLGYLVDTQYF.

The J gene is TRBJ2-1, the V gene TRBV11-2; 9 positions agree with TRBD2. V lost 5 bases and J lost 9; bases outside the gene matches: 14. CDR1 SGHAT and CDR2 FQNNGV come from the germline V gene. The CDR3 sequence is 16 residues long. The CDR3 protein is CASSQELAGAVSEQFF. For the CDR3, the DNA is TGTGCCAGCAGCCAAGAACTAGCGGGTGCGGTTTCTGAGCAGTTCTTC.

A remark on this clonotype: A much larger clone differs from this one at a single base, so this may be a read error. The V and J genes are TRBV20-1 and TRBJ1-1; 7 nucleotides match TRBD1. Germline V CDR1 and CDR2: DFQATT, SNEGSKA (reference sequence). This CDR3 contains 16 residues. The V gene end was trimmed by 5 bases and the J gene end by 0 bases; junction bases not matched to a gene: 12. The CDR3 loop is CSAAPDRAMMNTEAFF. CDR3 nucleotide sequence: TGCAGTGCTGCCCCCGACAGGGCAATGATGAACACTGAAGCTTTCTTT.

There are many counts of this clonotype. V and J are TRBV7-2 and TRBJ2-1; 7 bases agree with TRBD1. The CDR3 is made up of 14 amino acids. V was clipped by 4 bases and J by 8 bases; unmatched bases: 8. Germline CDR1 reads SGHTA; CDR2 reads FQGNSA. This chain's CDR3 is CASSSLQGIHEQFF. The CDR3 DNA reads as TGTGCCAGCAGCTCACTACAGGGGATCCATGAGCAGTTCTTC.

The V gene is TRBV7-2, the J gene TRBJ2-1, with D possibly called TRBD1 or TRBD2 (5 bases each). Trimming took 4 bases from V and 8 from J, leaving 15 bases between them. CDR1 is SGHTA, CDR2 FQGNSA, per germline. The CDR3 is 14 amino acids. CDR3 in DNA: TGTGCCAGCAGCTCAGGGACCTGGGGCCATGAGCAGTTCTTC. It is translated as CASSSGTWGHEQFF.

This clonotype was seen a handful of times. V gene TRBV28 combines with J gene TRBJ1-2; perhaps TRBD1 as D (5 bases). The V gene lost 6 bases and the J gene lost 2 bases, with 16 bases spanning the gap. There are 15 residues in the CDR3. Per the germline V gene, CDR1 is MDHEN and CDR2 is SYDVKM. CDR3 coding DNA: TGTGCCAGCAGCGCCGGGACGGAGATCAACTATGGCTACACCTTC. It encodes CASSAGTEINYGYTF.

About this clonotype itself: This may be a read error, as it is one base from a much larger clone. The chain combines TRBV30 with TRBJ1-5; no reliable D call. CDR1 GTSNPN and CDR2 SVGIG come from the germline V gene (reference sequence). V shed 0 bases and J shed 2 bases, with 17 bases lying between them. This CDR3 spans 17 amino acids. The DNA of the CDR3 is TGTGCCTGGAGTGTAAATGGCGGCTGGCGGGGCAATCAGCCCCAGCATTTT. It yields the protein CAWSVNGGWRGNQPQHF.

This clonotype was observed many times. The rearrangement links TRBV7-6 to TRBJ2-1, with 8 bases fitting TRBD2. Trimming took 5 bases from V and 15 from J; bases not matched to a gene: 9. The germline V gene encodes CDR1 SGHVS and CDR2 FNYEAQ. The CDR3 has 12 residues. The CDR3 here is CASSPGVAGWFF. CDR3 bases: TGTGCCAGCAGCCCCGGGGTAGCGGGGTGGTTCTTC.

This clonotype was counted a few times. The chain carries TRBV5-6 and TRBJ1-1; possible D gene TRBD1, 5 bases. V was clipped by 2 bases and J by 4 bases, with 15 bases between them. CDR1 is SGHDT, CDR2 YYEEEE, per germline. The CDR3 loop spans 15 amino acids. Here the CDR3 DNA reads TGTGCCAGCAGCTTCGCAGGGACGGGTAGCACTGAAGCTTTCTTT. Its translation is CASSFAGTGSTEAFF.

This clonotype was counted a few times. This chain uses TRBV9 with TRBJ1-2, with D possibly matching TRBD1 (6 bases). CDR3 length: 15 amino acids. The germline V gene encodes CDR1 SGDLS and CDR2 YYNGEE. Trimming removed 0 bases from V and 0 bases from J, with 9 bases in between. CDR3 nucleotides: TGTGCCAGCAGCGTAGCCTCAGGGGCTAACTATGGCTACACCTTC. The encoded protein is CASSVASGANYGYTF. Based on the CDR3 plus reference TRBV9 and TRBJ1-2, the full variable domain is DSGVTQTPKHLITATGQRVTLRCSPRSGDLSVYWYQQSLDQGLQFLIQYYNGEERAKGNILERFSAQQFPDLHSELNLSSLELGDSALYFCASSVASGANYGYTFGSGTRLTVV.

The chain joins TRBV4-2 to TRBJ2-1; D gene uncertain. This CDR3 region has 15 residues. Trimming removed 0 bases from V and 3 bases from J, with 9 bases in between. Germline lookup yields CDR1 LGHNA and CDR2 YNFKEQ. The CDR3 reads CASSQERQVYNEQFF. CDR3 bases: TGTGCCAGCAGCCAAGAGCGGCAGGTCTACAATGAGCAGTTCTTC.

This clonotype occurred many times. The rearrangement uses TRBV20-1 and TRBJ2-3; D may match TRBD1 or TRBD2 (5 bases each). Per germline, CDR1 DFQATT and CDR2 SNEGSKA (reference sequence). V lost 5 bases, J lost 0 bases, and 15 bases lay in between. This CDR3 has 15 amino acids. CDR3 protein: CSARLGTASTDTQYF. The CDR3 bases are TGCAGTGCTCGCCTTGGGACCGCGAGCACAGATACGCAGTATTTT.

In regard to this clonotype: Since a much larger clone is just one base distant, this may be a read error. The chain couples TRBV7-2 to TRBJ2-1, with D possibly called TRBD1 or TRBD2 (5 bases each). Germline V gene lookup returns CDR1 SGHTA and CDR2 FQGNSA. Trimming took off 1 base at V and 13 bases at J, with 14 bases between the two ends. The CDR3 totals 13 residues. The CDR3 sequence: CASSLGGWETQFF. Written as DNA, the CDR3 is TGTGCCAGCAGCTTAGGGGGGTGGGAGACCCAGTTCTTC.

This clonotype was detected ten times or more. The V call is TRBV28, the J call TRBJ2-1, with unresolved D. Trimming took 11 bases from V and 0 from J, leaving 11 bases between them. The CDR3 length is 13 residues. CDR1 and CDR2 (germline): MDHEN, SYDVKM. CDR3 loop: CAALSSSYNEQFF. Here the CDR3 DNA reads TGTGCCGCACTTAGTAGCTCCTACAATGAGCAGTTCTTC.

This chain uses TRBV7-3 with TRBJ2-1, with 10 bases aligning to TRBD2. V shed 5 bases and J 0 bases; nucleotides not matched to a gene: 10. Germline V gene sequence: CDR1 SGHTA, CDR2 FQGTGA. The CDR3 is made up of 18 amino acids. In nucleotides, the CDR3 is TGTGCCAGCAGCCCAGCGGGAGGGCCCTTGAGCTCCTACAATGAGCAGTTCTTC. Its protein is CASSPAGGPLSSYNEQFF.

V gene TRBV6-5 combines with J gene TRBJ2-6; a possible D gene is TRBD2 (6 bases). The CDR3 runs 16 residues. V gave up 0 bases and J gave up 4 bases, with 10 bases separating them. Germline loops: CDR1 MNHEY, CDR2 SVGAGI. The CDR3 region is CASSYSGDSGANVLTF. The CDR3 DNA is TGTGCCAGCAGTTACTCCGGGGACTCCGGGGCCAACGTCCTGACTTTC.

This clonotype came up a few times. A much more abundant neighbour one base away suggests this may be a read error. The rearrangement links TRBV7-9 to TRBJ2-7; D tentatively reads TRBD1 or TRBD2 (5 bases each). Trimming shortened V by 5 bases and J by 4 bases, and 9 bases separated the two germline ends. This CDR3 region has 12 residues. Germline V gene sequence: CDR1 SEHNR, CDR2 FQNEAQ (reference sequence). The CDR3 DNA reads as TGTGCCAGCAGCACGGGGCGGTACGAGCAGTACTTC. It encodes CASSTGRYEQYF.

The chain carries TRBV20-1 and TRBJ2-1; tentatively, D is TRBD1 (5 bases). Gene TRBJ2-7 matches the end of the DNA better, so the J call may be wrong. Germline assignment: CDR1 DFQATT and CDR2 SNEGSKA (reference sequence). The CDR3 is 15 amino acids. This CDR3 reads CSARAVPSPYNEQYF. CDR3 DNA sequence: TGCAGTGCCAGGGCCGTCCCGAGCCCCTACAATGAGCAGTACTTC.